These T cell receptor beta chains were read from a single sample in a study of control samples from healthy donors and cancer patients. The protocol was immunoSEQ multiplex PCR, while the TCRdb copy is restricted to in-frame clones and leaves out a portion. Counted here are over 65,000 clones, around nine tenths occurring once; the ten biggest clones make up roughly 9.7%. The specimen sequenced was PBMCs. The receptor set was obtained from a woman aged 50 to 60 with colorectal cancer. Both conserved end residues are part of each CDR3. A D gene is named only where the DNA matches it firmly. Clone size appears in some rows only: once, few, many, or a class for an expanded clone.

CDR3nt: TGCAGTGCTAGTACGGGGAACACCGGGGAGCTGTTTTTT; CDR3aa: CSASTGNTGELFF; d_gene: .; v_gene: TRBV20-1; abundance: .; j_gene: TRBJ2-2
CDR3nt: TGTGCCAGTAGTAAGGGAGGGTTGGGCACTGAAGCTTTCTTT; CDR3aa: CASSKGGLGTEAFF; d_gene: .; v_gene: TRBV19; abundance: .; j_gene: TRBJ1-1
CDR3nt: TGTGCCAGCAGTTACTCTAGCGGGGTGGGGACCGGGGAGCTGTTTTTT; CDR3aa: CASSYSSGVGTGELFF; d_gene: TRBD2; v_gene: TRBV6-5; abundance: .; j_gene: TRBJ2-2
CDR3nt: TGTGCCAGCAGTTCCGAGATGAATGAGCAGTTCTTC; CDR3aa: CASSSEMNEQFF; d_gene: .; v_gene: TRBV5-6; abundance: .; j_gene: TRBJ2-1
CDR3nt: TGTGCCTCCCGTGTCGGGGGCACTGAAGCTTTCTTT; CDR3aa: CASRVGGTEAFF; d_gene: .; v_gene: TRBV10-3; abundance: .; j_gene: TRBJ1-1
CDR3nt: TGTGCCAGCAGCCCCTTTGAGACCCAGTACTTC; CDR3aa: CASSPFETQYF; d_gene: .; v_gene: TRBV5-8; abundance: .; j_gene: TRBJ2-5
CDR3nt: TGTGCCAGCAGTCCCCCGGGCGGTAACTATGGCTACACCTTC; CDR3aa: CASSPPGGNYGYTF; d_gene: .; v_gene: TRBV28; abundance: .; j_gene: TRBJ1-2
CDR3nt: TGTGCCAGCAGCTTACGGACCGGAACCTACAATGAGCAGTTCTTC; CDR3aa: CASSLRTGTYNEQFF; d_gene: .; v_gene: TRBV7-2; abundance: .; j_gene: TRBJ2-1
CDR3nt: TGTGCCAGCAGCTTACAGGGTTATGGCTACACCTTC; CDR3aa: CASSLQGYGYTF; d_gene: .; v_gene: TRBV5-5; abundance: .; j_gene: TRBJ1-2
CDR3nt: TGCGCCAGCAGCCCCACTAGCGAGGAGACCCAGTACTTC; CDR3aa: CASSPTSEETQYF; d_gene: TRBD2; v_gene: TRBV5-1; abundance: .; j_gene: TRBJ2-5
CDR3nt: TGTGCCTGGAGTAATATTGCGGGGGAAGCTTTCTTT; CDR3aa: CAWSNIAGEAFF; d_gene: .; v_gene: TRBV30; abundance: once; j_gene: TRBJ1-1
CDR3nt: TGTGCCAGTTCCGCCGGATTCGGCAGTCAAGCTTTCTTT; CDR3aa: CASSAGFGSQAFF; d_gene: .; v_gene: TRBV18; abundance: .; j_gene: TRBJ1-1
CDR3nt: TGTGCCATCAGTAGGACAGGGGCTGACACTGAAGCTTTCTTT; CDR3aa: CAISRTGADTEAFF; d_gene: TRBD1; v_gene: TRBV10-3; abundance: once; j_gene: TRBJ1-1
CDR3nt: TGTGCCAGCAGGGAGGGTAGCTCCTATAATTCACCCCTCCACTTT; CDR3aa: CASREGSSYNSPLHF; d_gene: .; v_gene: TRBV7-2; abundance: .; j_gene: TRBJ1-6
CDR3nt: TGCGCCAGCAGCCAACTAAACGGGGGGGGATACAATGAGCAGTTCTTC; CDR3aa: CASSQLNGGGYNEQFF; d_gene: TRBD2; v_gene: TRBV4-1; abundance: .; j_gene: TRBJ2-1
CDR3nt: TGTGCCAGCACGGCTAACTCGAACACTGAAGCTTTCTTT; CDR3aa: CASTANSNTEAFF; d_gene: .; v_gene: TRBV2; abundance: .; j_gene: TRBJ1-1
CDR3nt: TGTGCCAGCAGCCTGGGGGCGGCGGAGACAGATACGCAGTATTTT; CDR3aa: CASSLGAAETDTQYF; d_gene: .; v_gene: TRBV27; abundance: .; j_gene: TRBJ2-3